This T cell receptor (beta chain) derives from a study of identical twins. Only healthy Caucasians were included as donors. This CDR3 is built from 11 residues. Per germline, CDR1 SQVTM and CDR2 ANQGSEA. V dropped 5 bases and J dropped 2 bases, with 7 bases sitting between them. This clonotype has only one observation. Its antigen remains unknown. A universal primer binding site was introduced by template switching. The final cDNA contained unique molecular identifiers. Using its own MiXCR run on the 5' RACE reads, TCRdb lists one record per CDR3 protein. The table shows a few hundred thousand distinct CDR3 sequences, with about 9% occurring only once. Whole-study results and caveats: A lower insertion count was a feature of abundant cord blood beta clonotypes, with no such feature in memory repertoires. The presence of invariant MAIT and iNKT cells could partly confound analyses of zero-insertion sequences.

These data also formed part of another study, on yellow fever vaccine responses in identical twins.

The rearrangement joins TRBV29-1 to TRBJ2-7; tentative D call: TRBD2 (5 bases). The source of this sequence is a woman aged 18 to 35 in good health. The sample was CD8+ T cells sorted from blood. The CDR3 DNA sequence: TGCAGCGTTAGCGGACCCTACGAGCAGTACTTC. Protein: CSVSGPYEQYF.